This entry features one T cell receptor beta chain sequence. This CDR3 is built from 14 residues. V was clipped by 5 bases and J by 4 bases, with 14 bases between them. The data are from a study of T cells in Graves' hyperthyroidism and ophthalmopathy. Researchers took RNA transcripts and amplified the TCR beta CDR3 regions from them. In the first-round RT-PCR of the TCR CDR3, the HTBI primer set was used. TCRdb called the multiplex PCR reads again in MiXCR, with one record for every CDR3 protein. The repertoire holds fewer than 750,000 distinct CDR3 sequences, about 14% seen once, with 12% in the top ten.

The receptor was isolated from a woman aged 50 to 65 with Graves' ophthalmopathy. V is TRBV12-3 or TRBV12-4 and J is TRBJ1-1; possibly TRBD1 for D (5 bases). Material for sequencing was blood. CDR3 sequence: CASSHYRMSTEAFF. The DNA for the CDR3 is TGTGCCAGCAGTCATTACAGGATGAGCACTGAAGCTTTCTTT.